This TCR beta chain emerged from a study of T cells after yellow fever vaccination. In the study overall: SMART-Seq v4 Ultra Low Input handled preparation of low-cell-number fractions.

The study's findings and limits: Within FACS-sorted repertoires, abundant clonotypes contaminating from the bulk population could be present. Re-detected after boosting: most primary clones, almost 97% of CD4 and less than 90% of CD8.

As for this clonotype: Antigen: not known.

TCRdb reanalysed the 5' RACE reads using MiXCR and keeps one entry per CDR3 protein. The sample has around 300,000 distinct CDR3 sequences; 3.5% to 4.5% are singletons. There are 14 residues in the CDR3. The junction had 6 bases not matched to a gene; V was cut back by 3 bases and J by 4 bases. Germline V gene data show CDR1 as DFQATT and CDR2 as SNEGSKA (reference sequence). Sequenced material: PBMCs, taken 15 days after the yellow fever booster vaccination. The chain joins TRBV20-1 to TRBJ1-1; 9 nucleotides align to TRBD1. The sequence came from a man aged 18 to 30 who received the YFV17D yellow fever vaccine. CDR3 DNA: TGCAGTGCTAGTTCGGGACAGGGATTCACTGAAGCTTTCTTT. This gives the protein CSASSGQGFTEAFF.